The 14 T cell receptor beta chains presented below share a single source sample, sequenced in a study of blood T cells in healthy people across ages. Through a sample-barcoded 5' primer and a J-beta primer mix, a second PCR was run for roughly 7 to 12 cycles. TCRdb independently ran MiXCR on the 5' RACE reads; one entry per CDR3 protein. The data hold about 1.5 million distinct CDR3 sequences, with roughly 43% observed a single time. Sequences were obtained from blood. These receptors came from a woman aged 18-29 years in good health.

As to this clonotype: A much larger clone lies one base from this, so it may be a read error. The chain employs TRBV20-1 and TRBJ2-7, with D possibly being TRBD1 (6 bases). The CDR3 is made up of 13 amino acids. The germline V gene encodes CDR1 DFQATT and CDR2 SNEGSKA (reference sequence). The CDR3 protein is CGATRTVLGEQYF. Here the CDR3 DNA reads TGCGGTGCTACAAGGACAGTCTTGGGCGAGCAGTACTTC.

This clonotype was detected a few times. This chain connects TRBV5-1 to TRBJ1-2; D unresolved. From germline, CDR1 is SGHRS and CDR2 YFSETQ. The length of the CDR3 is 14 residues. V lost 4 bases, J lost 4 bases, and 14 bases lay in between. Here the CDR3 reads CASSHEGPAYGYTF. The CDR3 nucleotides are TGCGCCAGCAGCCATGAGGGCCCTGCCTATGGCTACACCTTC.

The genes are TRBV13 and TRBJ2-3; the match to TRBD1 covers 9 bases. V lost 5 bases, J lost 4 bases, and 10 bases stayed unmatched. Per germline, CDR1 PRHDT and CDR2 FYEKMQ (reference sequence). The CDR3 has 16 residues. The CDR3 sequence: CASSTRDRASADTQYF. CDR3 in DNA: TGTGCCAGCAGCACCCGGGACAGGGCGAGTGCAGATACGCAGTATTTT.

With regard to this clonotype: Mismatch with germline at one junction end may stem from a read error. The rearrangement joins TRBV4-2 to TRBJ1-6, with a tentative D call TRBD1 (5 bases). From germline, CDR1 is LGHNA and CDR2 YNFKEQ. The CDR3 spans 16 residues. The CDR3 nucleotides read TGTGCCAGCAGCCAAGTATCAGGGTCCGATAATTCACCCCCCCACTTT. It yields the protein CASSQVSGSDNSPPHF.

CDR3 amino acids: CSAFPRELVSYEQYF. In DNA form, the CDR3 reads TGCAGTGCTTTTCCGAGAGAGTTGGTTTCCTACGAGCAGTACTTC. The V call is TRBV20-1, the J call TRBJ2-7; the D is unclear. The germline V gene has CDR1 DFQATT and CDR2 SNEGSKA (reference sequence). V was pared by 5 bases and J by 1 base, with 18 bases between. This CDR3 is built from 15 residues.

The table lists this clonotype with a few counts. This sequence joins TRBV4-3 and TRBJ1-6; tentatively, D is TRBD1 (6 bases). This CDR3 contains 17 residues. Germline assignment: CDR1 LGHNA and CDR2 YSLEER. The V gene lost 0 bases and the J gene lost 7 bases, with 16 bases spanning the gap. The CDR3 here is CASSQDPGHQINSPLHF. In nucleotides, the CDR3 is TGCGCCAGCAGCCAAGATCCGGGACACCAAATCAATTCACCCCTCCACTTT.

This clonotype occurred many times. The chain is built from TRBV18 and TRBJ2-5; D is ambiguous. V was shortened by 8 bases and J by 4 bases, with 11 bases between the two germline ends. The CDR3 contains 12 residues. Germline V gene lookup returns CDR1 KGHSH and CDR2 LQKENI. The CDR3 sequence is CASSPRGETQYF. In DNA form, the CDR3 reads TGTGCCAGCAGTCCGCGAGGAGAGACCCAGTACTTC.

The chain uses TRBV20-1 and TRBJ1-1; weak D call: TRBD1 (5 bases). There are 13 residues in the CDR3. Germline V gene sequence: CDR1 DFQATT, CDR2 SNEGSKA (reference sequence). CDR3 DNA: TGCAGCTTTATCGCGACAGTGAACACTGAAGCTTTCTTT. This sequence encodes CSFIATVNTEAFF.

This clonotype was seen repeatedly, ten times or more. J is TRBJ2-5 and V is TRBV7-2; D unresolved. The germline V gene has CDR1 SGHTA and CDR2 FQGNSA. CDR3 size: 13 residues. V was cut by 1 base and J by 4 bases, with 7 bases left in between. This CDR3 is CASSLDRRETQYF. The CDR3 bases are TGTGCCAGCAGCTTAGACCGGAGAGAGACCCAGTACTTC. The full variable domain, rest sourced from reference TRBV7-2 and TRBJ2-5, is GAGVSQSPSNKVTEKGKDVELRCDPISGHTALYWYRQSLGQGLEFLIYFQGNSAPDKSGLPSDRFSAERTGGSVSTLTIQRTQQEDSAVYLCASSLDRRETQYFGPGTRLLVL.

V is TRBV6-6 and J is TRBJ1-3; D call uncertain. CDR1 and CDR2 from the germline V gene are MNHNY and SVGAGI (reference sequence). The V end lost 2 bases, the J end lost 0 bases, and 8 bases lay between the germline ends. This CDR3 comprises 15 residues. This chain's CDR3 is CASSYGPRSGNTIYF. In DNA, the CDR3 is TGTGCCAGCAGTTACGGACCCCGCTCTGGAAACACCATATATTTT.

The sample holds one count of this clonotype. The germline gene is not matched at one end of the junction; a read error may be the cause. The CDR3 region has the DNA TGCAGCGTGAGGGGGAACTCCCACGAGCAGTACTTC. As protein: CSVRGNSHEQYF. The chain employs TRBV29-1 and TRBJ2-4; D might be TRBD1 (6 bases). The J call may be in error: the DNA end matches TRBJ2-7 better. The CDR3 spans 12 residues. Germline V gene data show CDR1 as SQVTM and CDR2 as ANQGSEA.

The DNA for the CDR3 is TGTGCCAGCAGTTACCCTGGACAGGGCTCTGAAGCTTTCTTT. Protein sequence: CASSYPGQGSEAFF. The rearrangement links TRBV6-6 to TRBJ1-1, with TRBD1 matching over 8 bases. CDR1 MNHNY and CDR2 SVGAGI come from the germline V gene (reference sequence). Germline trimming cut 2 bases from V and 6 bases from J; bases unmatched to any gene: 5. The CDR3 spans 14 residues.

V is TRBV29-1 and J is TRBJ1-2; tentative D call: TRBD1 (5 bases). The V end lost 7 bases, the J end lost 6 bases, and 18 bases lay between the germline ends. Germline-derived CDR1 and CDR2 are SQVTM and ANQGSEA. There are 13 residues in the CDR3. The CDR3 region is CSARDGGKDGYTF. CDR3 nucleotide sequence: TGCAGCGCCCGGGACGGGGGGAAAGATGGCTACACCTTC. Supplemented by reference TRBV29-1 and TRBJ1-2, the full variable domain reads SAVISQKPSRDICQRGTSLTIQCQVDSQVTMMFWYRQQPGQSLTLIATANQGSEATYESGFVIDKFPISRPNLTFSTLTVSNMSPEDSSIYLCSARDGGKDGYTFGSGTRLTVV.

The table lists this clonotype with many counts. This chain joins TRBV29-1 and TRBJ2-1; D may be TRBD1 (5 bases). Germline lookup yields CDR1 SQVTM and CDR2 ANQGSEA. Trimming shortened V by 5 bases and J by 7 bases, and 18 bases separated the two germline ends. This CDR3 has 14 residues. CDR3 in DNA: TGCAGCGTTCGAGGTAGGCAGGGATGGAATGAGCAGTTCTTC. Translating gives CSVRGRQGWNEQFF.